This entry is about one T cell receptor (beta chain). Its cognate antigen is unknown. The sample comes from a study of CD8 T cells in Susac syndrome. Study results and caveats: As acknowledged by the study, its TCR sequencing and HLA analysis included a relatively small number of individuals.

The RNA input was about 0.5 to 1 ug, and it was reverse transcribed with random hexamers. The authors amplified TCR beta CDR3 across 54 Vbeta and 13 Jbeta using immunoSEQ multiplex PCR. TCRdb analysed the immunoSEQ multiplex PCR reads with MiXCR anew, one entry per CDR3 protein. The sample records 200,000 to 250,000 distinct CDR3 sequences, roughly 93% being singletons. The CDR3 has 17 residues. The trim removed 0 bases at V and 1 base at J, leaving 7 bases unmatched. The germline V gene encodes CDR1 LGHDT and CDR2 YNNKEL (reference sequence). The sequenced target, TCR beta, came from blood CD8+ and CD4+ T cells. Patients with Susac syndrome met diagnostic criteria defined recently for definite or probable disease.

This chain joins TRBV3-1 and TRBJ2-3; 7 positions match TRBD1. The source is a human donor with Susac syndrome. Sequencing was performed on CD4+ T cells from PBMCs. Here the CDR3 DNA reads TGTGCCAGCAGCCAAGAGAGACAGGGATCCGGCACAGATACGCAGTATTTT. Encoded protein: CASSQERQGSGTDTQYF.